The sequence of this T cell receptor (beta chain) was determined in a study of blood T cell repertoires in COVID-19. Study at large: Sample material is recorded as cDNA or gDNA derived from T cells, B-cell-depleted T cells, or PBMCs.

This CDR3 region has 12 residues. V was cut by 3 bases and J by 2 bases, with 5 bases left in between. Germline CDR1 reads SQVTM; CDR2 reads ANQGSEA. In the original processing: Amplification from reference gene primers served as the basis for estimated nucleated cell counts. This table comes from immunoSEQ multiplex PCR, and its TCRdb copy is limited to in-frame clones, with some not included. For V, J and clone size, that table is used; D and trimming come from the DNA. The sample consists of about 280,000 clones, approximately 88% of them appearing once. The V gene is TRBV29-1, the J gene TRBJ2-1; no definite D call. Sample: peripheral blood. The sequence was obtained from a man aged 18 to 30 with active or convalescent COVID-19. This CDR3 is CSVEGTYNEQFF. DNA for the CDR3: TGCAGCGTTGAGGGCACCTACAATGAGCAGTTCTTC.